This T cell receptor (beta chain) appears in the sequencing data of a study of T-cell reconstitution after alpha-beta-depleted transplantation in children. The CDR3 totals 16 residues. V shed 0 bases and J shed 2 bases, with 13 bases lying between them. Looked up from germline, CDR1 is LGHNA and CDR2 is YNFKEQ. Study-level points and caveats: Among T cells one year after transplant, newly produced cells accounted for most counts and diversity. Reports say that about two months after transplant, the alpha-beta T cells came out of several hundred graft clones that had expanded. Elevated TCRbeta diversity at day 60 was traced, in some patients, to surviving recipient T cells and thymic progenitors.

Library preparation (for TCRbeta) was performed with unique molecular identifiers. TCRdb ran MiXCR on the PCR reads and lists one entry per CDR3 protein. The data contain more than 200,000 distinct CDR3 sequences, around a sixth of them seen just once; the ten biggest clones take up around 45%. This clonotype was detected a few times. Its antigen is still unknown. The TCR originated in a male patient between 2 and 10 years old who had a stem cell transplant for acute lymphoblastic leukemia, so the T cells may come from the graft donor. Sequenced material: PBMCs, mostly from graft donor cells, taken 360 days after TCRalphabeta/CD19-depleted stem cell transplant. The gene calls are TRBV4-2 and TRBJ2-5; D might be TRBD1 or TRBD2, each matching 5 bases. CDR3 nucleotides: TGTGCCAGCAGCCAAGATGGGGGAGACCAACAAGAGACCCAGTACTTC. Its translation: CASSQDGGDQQETQYF.